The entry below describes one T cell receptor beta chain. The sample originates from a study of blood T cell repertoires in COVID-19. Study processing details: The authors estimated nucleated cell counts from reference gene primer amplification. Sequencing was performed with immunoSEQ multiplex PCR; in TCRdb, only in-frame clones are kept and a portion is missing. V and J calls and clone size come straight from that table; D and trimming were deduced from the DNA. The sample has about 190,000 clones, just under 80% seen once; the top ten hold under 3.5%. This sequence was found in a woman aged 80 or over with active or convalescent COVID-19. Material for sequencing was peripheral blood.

CDR3 amino acids: CASRDSSGANVLTF. CDR3 nucleotide sequence: TGTGCCAGCCGGGATAGTTCAGGGGCCAACGTCCTGACTTTC. This chain links TRBV7-9 with TRBJ2-6; TRBD2 is a possible D gene (5 bases). The V gene lost 8 bases and the J gene lost 4 bases, with 12 bases spanning the gap. The CDR3 extends over 14 amino acids. Germline CDR1 is SEHNR and CDR2 is FQNEAQ (reference sequence).